What follows describes a single TCR beta chain. Its matching antigen is unknown. Germline assignment: CDR1 MNHEY and CDR2 SVGAGI. The V end was cut by 0 bases, the J end by 4 bases, with 13 bases between. The CDR3 extends over 15 amino acids. This sample was included in a study of cytomegalovirus exposure and HLA in healthy donors. Study results and caveats: After further analysis at a later stage, 17,000 or so TCR beta sequences were associated with HLA alleles at 0.05 false discovery rate. Within an earlier analysis, most TCR beta V segments proved productive either about 87% or about 30% of the time.

Both 60 Vbeta primers and 13 Jbeta primers went into the PCR. Method: immunoSEQ multiplex PCR; TCRdb's copy keeps in-frame clones and lacks some. The data hold 20,000 to 30,000 clones, with about 70% observed a single time. This TCR came from a woman between 45 and 65 years old in good health and CMV-seronegative. V and J are TRBV6-5 and TRBJ2-7; possibly TRBD2 for D (5 bases). Sequences were obtained from PBMCs. CDR3 amino acids: CASSYSSSGTYEQYF. The CDR3 nucleotides are TGTGCCAGCAGTTACTCGTCCAGCGGTACGTACGAGCAGTACTTC.